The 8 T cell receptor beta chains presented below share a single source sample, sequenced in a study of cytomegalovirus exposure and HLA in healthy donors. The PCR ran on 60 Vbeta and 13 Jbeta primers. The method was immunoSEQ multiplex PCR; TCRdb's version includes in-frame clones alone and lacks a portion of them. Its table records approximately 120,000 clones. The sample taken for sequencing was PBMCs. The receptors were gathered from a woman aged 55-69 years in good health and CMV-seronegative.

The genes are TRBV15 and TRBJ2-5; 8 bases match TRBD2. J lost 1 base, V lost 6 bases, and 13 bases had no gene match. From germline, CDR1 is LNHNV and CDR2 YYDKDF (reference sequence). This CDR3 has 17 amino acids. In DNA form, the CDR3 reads TGTGCCACCAGAAGTAACTGGCGGGGGGCACTCCAAGAGACCCAGTACTTC. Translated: CATRSNWRGALQETQYF.

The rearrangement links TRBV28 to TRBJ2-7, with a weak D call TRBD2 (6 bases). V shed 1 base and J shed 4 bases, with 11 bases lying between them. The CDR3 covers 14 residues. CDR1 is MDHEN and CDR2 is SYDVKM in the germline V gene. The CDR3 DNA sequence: TGTGCCAGCAGTTTATCCCCGGGAGAGTACGAGCAGTACTTC. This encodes CASSLSPGEYEQYF.

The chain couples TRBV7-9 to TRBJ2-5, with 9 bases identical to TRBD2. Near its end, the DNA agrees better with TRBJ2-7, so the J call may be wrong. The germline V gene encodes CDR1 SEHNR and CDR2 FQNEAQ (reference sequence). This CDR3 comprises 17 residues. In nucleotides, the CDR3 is TGTGCCAGCAGCTTAGCGGGTTCTAGCGGGACTTCCTACGAGCAGTACTTC. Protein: CASSLAGSSGTSYEQYF.

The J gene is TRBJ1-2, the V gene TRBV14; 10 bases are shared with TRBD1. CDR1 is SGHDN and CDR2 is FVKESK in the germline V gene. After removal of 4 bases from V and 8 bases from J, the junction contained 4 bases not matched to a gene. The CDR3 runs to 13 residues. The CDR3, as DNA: TGTGCCAGCAGCCCCCGGACAGGGGGAGGCTACACCTTC. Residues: CASSPRTGGGYTF.

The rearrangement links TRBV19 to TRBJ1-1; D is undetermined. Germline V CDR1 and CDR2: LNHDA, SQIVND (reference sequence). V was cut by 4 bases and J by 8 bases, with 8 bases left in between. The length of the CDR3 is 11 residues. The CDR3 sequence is CASSRLNEAFF. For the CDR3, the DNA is TGTGCCAGTAGTAGACTAAACGAAGCTTTCTTT.

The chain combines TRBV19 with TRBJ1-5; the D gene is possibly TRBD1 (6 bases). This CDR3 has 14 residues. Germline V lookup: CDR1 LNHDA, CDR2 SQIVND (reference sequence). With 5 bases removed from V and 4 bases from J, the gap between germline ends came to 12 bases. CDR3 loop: CASSQDSWNQPQHF. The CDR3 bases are TGTGCCAGTAGTCAGGACAGTTGGAATCAGCCCCAGCATTTT.

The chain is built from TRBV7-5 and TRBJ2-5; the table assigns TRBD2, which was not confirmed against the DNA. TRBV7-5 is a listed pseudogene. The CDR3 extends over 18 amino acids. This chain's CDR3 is CARSLVLPKRGAEETQYF. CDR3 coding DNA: TGTGCCAGAAGCTTAGTTCTCCCTAAGCGGGGGGCTGAAGAGACCCAGTACTTC.

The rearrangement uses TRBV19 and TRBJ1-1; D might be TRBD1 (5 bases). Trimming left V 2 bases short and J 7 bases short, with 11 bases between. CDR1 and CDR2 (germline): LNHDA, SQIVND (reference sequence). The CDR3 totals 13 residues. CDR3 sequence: CASSIRGEGEAFF. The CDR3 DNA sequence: TGTGCCAGTAGTATACGGGGGGAGGGTGAAGCTTTCTTT.